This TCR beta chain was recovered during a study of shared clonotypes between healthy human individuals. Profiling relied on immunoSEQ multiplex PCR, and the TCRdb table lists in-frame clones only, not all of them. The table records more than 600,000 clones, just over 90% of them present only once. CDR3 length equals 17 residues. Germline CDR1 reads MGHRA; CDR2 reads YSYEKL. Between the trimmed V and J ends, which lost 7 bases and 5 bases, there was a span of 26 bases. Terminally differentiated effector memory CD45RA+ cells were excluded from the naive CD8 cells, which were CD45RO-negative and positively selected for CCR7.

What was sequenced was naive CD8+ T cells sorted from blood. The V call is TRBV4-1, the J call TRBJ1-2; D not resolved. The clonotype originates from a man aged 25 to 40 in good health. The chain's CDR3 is CASTPLRDTLWSYGYTF. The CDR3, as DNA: TGCGCCAGCACCCCTCTCCGAGACACCTTGTGGAGTTATGGCTACACCTTC.